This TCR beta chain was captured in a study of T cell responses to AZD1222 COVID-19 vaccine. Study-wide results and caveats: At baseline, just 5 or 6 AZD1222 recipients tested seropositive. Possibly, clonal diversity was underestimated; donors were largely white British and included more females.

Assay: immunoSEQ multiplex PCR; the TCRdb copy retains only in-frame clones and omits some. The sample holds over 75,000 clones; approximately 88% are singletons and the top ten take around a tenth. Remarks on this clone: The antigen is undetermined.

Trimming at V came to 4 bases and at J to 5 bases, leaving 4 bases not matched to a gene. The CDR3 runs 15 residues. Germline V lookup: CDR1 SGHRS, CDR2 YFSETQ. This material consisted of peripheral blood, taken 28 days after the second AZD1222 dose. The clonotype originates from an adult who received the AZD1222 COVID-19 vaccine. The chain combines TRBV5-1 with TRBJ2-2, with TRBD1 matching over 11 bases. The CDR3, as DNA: TGCGCCAGCAGCCGGGACAGGGGGAGAACCGGGGAGCTGTTTTTT. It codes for CASSRDRGRTGELFF.